Detailed here is one T cell receptor (beta chain). Its antigen is undetermined. These data are taken from a study of cytomegalovirus exposure and HLA in healthy donors. Findings and caveats of the study: A later analysis associated roughly 15,000 TCR beta sequences with HLA alleles at a 0.05 false discovery rate.

The PCR was carried out with 60 Vbeta primers and 13 Jbeta primers. Repertoires were generated with immunoSEQ multiplex PCR, while TCRdb's copy carries only in-frame clones and drops some. The sample data list approximately 120,000 clones. Germline assignment: CDR1 SEHNR and CDR2 FQNEAQ (reference sequence). Trimming left V 3 bases short and J 0 bases short, with 11 bases between. The CDR3 contains 15 residues. V usage is TRBV7-9 and J usage is TRBJ1-1; a possible D gene is TRBD1 (5 bases). The origin of this receptor is a man in his forties in good health and CMV-seronegative. The specimen was PBMCs. Here the CDR3 reads CASSLGGTLNTEAFF. CDR3 bases: TGTGCCAGCAGCTTGGGAGGGACTCTGAACACTGAAGCTTTCTTT.